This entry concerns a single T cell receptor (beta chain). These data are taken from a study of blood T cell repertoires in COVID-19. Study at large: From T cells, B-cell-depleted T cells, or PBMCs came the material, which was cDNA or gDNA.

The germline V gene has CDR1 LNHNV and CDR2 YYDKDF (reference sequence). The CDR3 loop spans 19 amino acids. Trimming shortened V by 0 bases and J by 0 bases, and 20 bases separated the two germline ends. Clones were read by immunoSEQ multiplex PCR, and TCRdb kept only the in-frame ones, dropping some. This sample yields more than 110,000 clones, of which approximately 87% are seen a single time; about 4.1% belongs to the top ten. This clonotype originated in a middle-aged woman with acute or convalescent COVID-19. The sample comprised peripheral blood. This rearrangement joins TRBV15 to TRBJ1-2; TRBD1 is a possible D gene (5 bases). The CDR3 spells CATSRDRGGTGLANYGYTF. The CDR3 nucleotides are TGTGCCACCAGCAGAGATCGGGGAGGTACAGGCTTAGCTAACTATGGCTACACCTTC.